These 29 T cell receptor beta chains came from one sample sequenced in a study of blood T cell repertoires in COVID-19. Profiling relied on immunoSEQ multiplex PCR, and the TCRdb table lists in-frame clones only, not all of them. In the table there are around 110,000 clones, approximately 82% of which are singletons. Material for sequencing was peripheral blood. These receptors were collected from a man aged 70-80 years with active or convalescent COVID-19.

The chain uses TRBV5-6 and TRBJ1-1; the D gene is possibly TRBD1 (5 bases). V lost 2 bases and J 7 bases, leaving 12 bases between the germline ends. Looked up from germline, CDR1 is SGHDT and CDR2 is YYEEEE. The length of the CDR3 is 13 residues. The CDR3 sequence is CASSLRQGGEAFF. CDR3 coding DNA: TGTGCCAGCAGCTTACGTCAGGGTGGTGAAGCTTTCTTT.

This clone appeared a single time. This sequence joins TRBV19 and TRBJ2-7, with D perhaps matching TRBD1 (5 bases). This CDR3 comprises 13 residues. The V end lost 3 bases, the J end lost 6 bases, and 12 bases lay between the germline ends. CDR1 is LNHDA and CDR2 is SQIVND in the germline V gene (reference sequence). The CDR3 DNA reads as TGTGCCAGTAGTATGGGGCAGAAGCCCGAGCAGTACTTC. Translated: CASSMGQKPEQYF. The whole variable domain, remainder taken from reference TRBV19 and TRBJ2-7, is DGGITQSPKYLFRKEGQNVTLSCEQNLNHDAMYWYRQDPGQGLRLIYYSQIVNDFQKGDIAEGYSVSREKKESFPLTVTSAQKNPTAFYLCASSMGQKPEQYFGPGTRLTVT.

This clone was recorded a few times. The chain has TRBV28 and TRBJ1-1; D is perhaps TRBD1 (6 bases). This CDR3 contains 17 residues. Germline V gene data show CDR1 as MDHEN and CDR2 as SYDVKM. Trimming took 1 base from V and 0 from J, leaving 15 bases between them. Here the CDR3 DNA reads TGTGCCAGCAGTTTATCCCTAGACAGGCCGGTGAACACTGAAGCTTTCTTT. It specifies CASSLSLDRPVNTEAFF.

V usage is TRBV9 and J usage is TRBJ2-1; 10 bases are shared with TRBD2. The V and J ends lost 0 bases and 8 bases, in that order; junction bases with no gene match: 11. This CDR3 is built from 17 residues. Germline CDR1 is SGDLS and CDR2 is YYNGEE. The CDR3, as DNA: TGTGCCAGCAGCGTAGAAGGAAGCGGGAGGGCCTCGCATGAGCAGTTCTTC. It translates to CASSVEGSGRASHEQFF.

This chain connects TRBV7-2 to TRBJ2-5, with D perhaps TRBD2 (5 bases). The CDR3 covers 13 residues. Trimming cost V 5 bases and J 3 bases, with 10 bases left between them. Germline lookup yields CDR1 SGHTA and CDR2 FQGNSA. CDR3 sequence: CASSTGLKETQYF. The CDR3 DNA sequence: TGTGCCAGCAGCACCGGACTGAAAGAGACCCAGTACTTC.

This clone was observed a single time. The chain joins TRBV4-3 to TRBJ2-1; 12 positions match TRBD2. This CDR3 spans 18 amino acids. V was pared by 0 bases and J by 0 bases, with 3 bases of the junction left unmatched. Germline V gene sequence: CDR1 LGHNA, CDR2 YSLEER. CDR3 sequence (DNA): TGCGCCAGCAGCCAAGAGCTAGCGGGAGGGCTCTCCTACAATGAGCAGTTCTTC. It encodes CASSQELAGGLSYNEQFF.

The rearrangement joins TRBV11-3 to TRBJ2-1; TRBD2 might be the D (6 bases). Germline loops: CDR1 SGHNT, CDR2 YENEEA. CDR3 length equals 15 residues. The ends were cut back, 1 base at V and 2 bases at J, with 9 bases in the middle. This CDR3 is CASSLGGTPYNEQFF. For the CDR3, the DNA is TGTGCCAGCAGCTTAGGCGGGACCCCCTACAATGAGCAGTTCTTC.

This clone was recorded once. J is TRBJ2-6 and V is TRBV5-8, with 7 bases matching TRBD1. The CDR3 contains 19 residues. J lost 0 bases, V lost 3 bases, and 12 bases had no gene match. Germline lookup yields CDR1 SGHTS and CDR2 YDEGEE. This CDR3 reads CASSYNRGGVDSGANVLTF. The CDR3 bases are TGTGCCAGCAGCTATAACAGGGGTGGAGTGGACTCTGGGGCCAACGTCCTGACTTTC.

The V and J genes are TRBV19 and TRBJ1-5; D gene ambiguous. The length of the CDR3 is 15 residues. Germline CDR1 and CDR2: LNHDA and SQIVND (reference sequence). Trimming cost V 3 bases and J 0 bases, with 9 bases left between them. The CDR3 region is CASSIERYSNQPQHF. DNA for the CDR3: TGTGCCAGTAGTATTGAGCGTTATAGCAATCAGCCCCAGCATTTT.

This rearrangement joins TRBV3-1 (or the pseudogene TRBV3-2) to TRBJ1-1; 9 nucleotides agree with TRBD1. This CDR3 has 15 residues. Germline V gene lookup returns CDR1 LGHDT and CDR2 YNNKEL (reference sequence). The junction had 10 bases not matched to a gene; V was cut back by 6 bases and J by 5 bases. The DNA of the CDR3 is TGTGCCAGCAGTCCCGGGACAGGGACGAGAACTGAAGCTTTCTTT. It yields the protein CASSPGTGTRTEAFF.

The count of this clone is one. The CDR3 here is CASSRGGATNEKLFF. The CDR3 region has the DNA TGTGCCAGCAGCCGGGGAGGTGCAACTAATGAAAAACTGTTTTTT. The chain joins TRBV7-2 to TRBJ1-4; D ambiguous. Germline assignment: CDR1 SGHTA and CDR2 FQGNSA. The CDR3 is 15 amino acids. With 5 bases removed from V and 0 bases from J, the gap between germline ends came to 10 bases.

V usage is TRBV6-5 and J usage is TRBJ1-1; TRBD1 aligns across 7 bases. This CDR3 has 14 residues. Germline loops: CDR1 MNHEY, CDR2 SVGAGI. V dropped 0 bases and J dropped 6; count of bases not matched to a gene: 4. The CDR3 loop reads CASSYSVRGAEAFF. The CDR3 coding sequence is TGTGCCAGCAGTTACTCTGTCAGGGGGGCTGAAGCTTTCTTT.

This chain links TRBV9 with TRBJ1-6, with no clear D. V lost 2 bases and J lost 10, with 16 bases in between. The CDR3 has 15 amino acids. The V gene's germline CDR1 is SGDLS and CDR2 YYNGEE. DNA of the CDR3: TGTGCCAGCAGCGTTGCCCACGGACTAGGGTCACCCCTCCACTTT. It codes for CASSVAHGLGSPLHF.

This clone was detected only once. CDR3 amino acids: CASSQVRDAGAMSPLHF. In DNA, the CDR3 is TGCGCCAGCAGCCAAGTCCGTGACGCAGGGGCTATGTCACCCCTCCACTTT. J is TRBJ1-6 and V is TRBV4-1, with D perhaps TRBD1 (6 bases). CDR3 length: 17 amino acids. The germline V and J ends were trimmed by 1 base and 10 bases, with 20 bases remaining between them. The V gene's germline CDR1 is MGHRA and CDR2 YSYEKL.

V usage is TRBV12-3 or TRBV12-4 and J usage is TRBJ1-2; 10 nucleotides match TRBD1. The CDR3 is made up of 13 amino acids. Trimming cost V 6 bases and J 9 bases; bases outside gene matches: 7. CDR3 region: CASSPTGQGSYTF. CDR3 bases: TGTGCCAGCAGCCCCACGGGACAGGGGAGCTACACCTTC.

The V gene is TRBV9, the J gene TRBJ2-5; 9 positions agree with TRBD1. Germline V gene sequence: CDR1 SGDLS, CDR2 YYNGEE. The CDR3 contains 15 residues. The junction had 8 bases not matched to a gene; V was cut back by 3 bases and J by 5 bases. In DNA form, the CDR3 reads TGTGCCAGCAGCGCCAGGGACAGGGAAATTGAGACCCAGTACTTC. It specifies CASSARDREIETQYF.

V is TRBV28 and J is TRBJ2-1; D may be TRBD1 (6 bases). Germline V lookup: CDR1 MDHEN, CDR2 SYDVKM. Deletions cut 6 bases from V and 9 bases from J, with 18 bases between. The CDR3 loop spans 14 amino acids. The CDR3 bases are TGTGCCAGCAGCACCGGGCCGATCAGGGGTGAGCAGTTCTTC. Translation: CASSTGPIRGEQFF.

This clone was found once. The V and J genes are TRBV4-3 and TRBJ1-2; possibly TRBD1 for D (5 bases). V gave up 0 bases and J gave up 0 bases, with 11 bases separating them. Germline V gene data show CDR1 as LGHNA and CDR2 as YSLEER. CDR3 length equals 16 residues. CDR3 bases: TGCGCCAGCAGCCAAGATGGAGGGGAAGCTAACTATGGCTACACCTTC. Amino acids: CASSQDGGEANYGYTF.

The chain is built from TRBV9 and TRBJ1-2, with TRBD1 matching 8 bases. Germline V gene sequence: CDR1 SGDLS, CDR2 YYNGEE. J lost 8 bases, V lost 4 bases, and 10 bases had no gene match. The length of the CDR3 is 14 residues. CDR3 loop: CASSPSGTGSGYTF. CDR3 in DNA: TGTGCCAGCAGCCCATCCGGGACAGGCTCGGGCTACACCTTC.

The chain recombines TRBV15 with TRBJ2-3, with 8 nucleotides matching TRBD1. Looked up from germline, CDR1 is LNHNV and CDR2 is YYDKDF (reference sequence). This CDR3 is 14 amino acids long. Unmatched junction bases numbered 1, after V lost 1 base and J lost 4 bases. DNA of the CDR3: TGTGCCACCAGCAGAGCACAGGGGGCAGATACGCAGTATTTT. The encoded protein is CATSRAQGADTQYF.

The chain recombines TRBV19 with TRBJ1-4; D perhaps matches TRBD1 (5 bases). The CDR3 consists of 14 residues. Between the trimmed V and J ends, which lost 6 bases and 8 bases, there was a span of 16 bases. The germline V gene has CDR1 LNHDA and CDR2 SQIVND (reference sequence). The DNA for the CDR3 is TGTGCCAGTAGCCAAGCGGGGCAATGGGAAAAACTGTTTTTT. It specifies CASSQAGQWEKLFF.

The chain combines TRBV10-3 with TRBJ2-7, with TRBD2 identical over 8 bases. Germline CDR1 is ENHRY and CDR2 is SYGVKD. The length of the CDR3 is 13 residues. Trimming at V came to 7 bases and at J to 4 bases, leaving 6 bases not matched to a gene. CDR3 in DNA: TGTGCCATCACCCCGGGGGGGGAGTACGAGCAGTACTTC. Translated, it gives CAITPGGEYEQYF.

This sequence joins TRBV5-1 and TRBJ2-7; 10 nucleotides agree with TRBD1. This CDR3 is built from 15 residues. V dropped 2 bases and J dropped 3; count of bases not matched to a gene: 5. Per germline, CDR1 SGHRS and CDR2 YFSETQ. CDR3 sequence (DNA): TGCGCCAGCAGCTTCGGACAGGGGGGGAACTACGAGCAGTACTTC. Translation: CASSFGQGGNYEQYF. Filled out from reference TRBV5-1 and TRBJ2-7, the complete variable domain reads KAGVTQTPRYLIKTRGQQVTLSCSPISGHRSVSWYQQTPGQGLQFLFEYFSETQRNKGNFPGRFSGRQFSNSRSEMNVSTLELGDSALYLCASSFGQGGNYEQYFGPGTRLTVT.

This clone was found once. This rearrangement joins TRBV7-3 to TRBJ2-6, with TRBD2 as a possible D gene (5 bases). The germline gives CDR1 SGHTA, CDR2 FQGTGA. The CDR3 loop spans 17 amino acids. Trimming cost V 0 bases and J 0 bases, with 9 bases left between them. The CDR3 DNA sequence: TGTGCCAGCAGCTTAACGTCGGGGAACTCTGGGGCCAACGTCCTGACTTTC. Amino acid sequence: CASSLTSGNSGANVLTF.

The rearrangement links TRBV7-2 to TRBJ2-7, with 7 bases aligning to TRBD1. CDR3 length: 12 amino acids. The J segment lost 4 bases and the V segment lost 5 bases, leaving 2 bases of the junction unmatched. Germline loops: CDR1 SGHTA, CDR2 FQGNSA. In DNA, the CDR3 is TGTGCCAGCAGCCCGGACAGGTACGAGCAGTACTTC. Translating it yields CASSPDRYEQYF. Together with reference TRBV7-2 and TRBJ2-7, the CDR3 gives the full variable domain: GAGVSQSPSNKVTEKGKDVELRCDPISGHTALYWYRQSLGQGLEFLIYFQGNSAPDKSGLPSDRFSAERTGGSVSTLTIQRTQQEDSAVYLCASSPDRYEQYFGPGTRLTVT.

The chain has TRBV6-1 and TRBJ1-4; 7 nucleotides line up with TRBD1. CDR3 length: 15 amino acids. Germline CDR1 is MNHNS and CDR2 is SASEGT. Trimming took 2 bases from V and 7 from J; bases not matched to a gene: 7. The DNA of the CDR3 is TGTGCCAGCAGTGAAAGGCAGGGGGGCAGTGAAAAACTGTTTTTT. Its protein is CASSERQGGSEKLFF.

In this sample, this clone turned up once. The chain has TRBV12-5 and TRBJ2-2; D not resolved. Trimming shortened V by 6 bases and J by 6 bases, and 8 bases separated the two germline ends. Germline-derived CDR1 and CDR2 are LGHNT and FRNRAP. This CDR3 region has 12 residues. The chain's CDR3 is CASGLWPGELFF. As DNA, the CDR3 is TGTGCTAGTGGCCTTTGGCCCGGGGAGCTGTTTTTT.

V gene TRBV28 combines with J gene TRBJ2-7; TRBD2 is a possible D gene (5 bases). The CDR3 has 16 amino acids. V dropped 2 bases and J dropped 3 bases, with 17 bases sitting between them. Germline lookup yields CDR1 MDHEN and CDR2 SYDVKM. The CDR3 coding sequence is TGTGCCAGCAGTTTAAGCGGTGGAACAACCGTCTACGAGCAGTACTTC. Protein product: CASSLSGGTTVYEQYF.

The rearrangement links TRBV6-1 to TRBJ2-3, with 7 bases lining up with TRBD2. Germline loops: CDR1 MNHNS, CDR2 SASEGT. After removal of 6 bases from V and 5 bases from J, the junction contained 11 bases not matched to a gene. This CDR3 is 15 amino acids long. This CDR3 reads CASRDSLASKDTQYF. The CDR3 DNA reads as TGTGCCAGCAGGGATTCACTAGCGTCAAAAGATACGCAGTATTTT.